The rows below give T cell receptor beta chains drawn from one sample of a study of blood T cells in healthy people across ages. Each CDR3 protein is one row after TCRdb ran MiXCR on the 5' RACE reads. Found here are 600,000 to 900,000 distinct CDR3 sequences, about a quarter of them singletons; the top ten hold about 2.9%. These same records also appear under a second study, on T cells of mothers and their children.

The sample comprised blood. All receptors come from a boy between 10 and 17 years old in good health. Both conserved end residues are part of each CDR3.

J gene | V gene | CDR3 protein
TRBJ2-7 | TRBV4-1 | CASSQRVGVSYEQYF
TRBJ2-5 | TRBV5-1 | CASSLEQETETQYF
TRBJ1-2 | TRBV11-2 | CASSLARVPYGYTF
TRBJ1-4 | TRBV20-1 | CSAVQGGNEKLFF
TRBJ2-1 | TRBV9 | CASSPYPGTSYNEQFF
- | TRBV7-8 | CASSSLAGGLGNEQFF
TRBJ2-2 | TRBV7-6 | CASSPYGAGGNTGELFF
- | TRBV2 | CASTGTGAHNEQFF
TRBJ1-5 | TRBV6-1 | CASSVGRDISNQPQHF
TRBJ1-3 | TRBV19 | CASKTAGRPGNTIYF
TRBJ2-4 | TRBV29-1 | CSVLDTYLKNIQYF
TRBJ2-7 | TRBV6-1 | CASSERDRGSYEQYF
TRBJ1-4 | TRBV7-9 | CASTLPGTENEKLFF
TRBJ2-4 | TRBV10-3 | CAISPDTYQNIQYF
TRBJ2-1 | TRBV5-1 | CASSLAPSGGVVYNEQFF
TRBJ2-4 | TRBV5-1 | CASSSTGENIQYF
TRBJ1-1 | TRBV5-1 | CASSPWMNTEAFF
TRBJ2-5 | TRBV7-6 | CASSSDQIAGGKETQYF
TRBJ1-1 | TRBV12-3/TRBV12-4 | CASSLTGPNTEAFF
TRBJ2-5 | TRBV4-1 | CASSQLGTQYF
TRBJ2-1 | TRBV20-1 | CSARIIGYNEQFF
TRBJ2-7 | TRBV5-1 | CASSLAPSGGPGYEQYF
- | TRBV2 | CASSEGSEYNEQFF
TRBJ2-1 | TRBV27 | CASSMVSGFNEQFF